The 24 T cell receptor beta chains presented below share a single source sample, sequenced in a study of Ad26.COV2.S vaccination and SARS-CoV-2 variants (dated by TCRdb to the early 2020s). The treatment or condition label of this sample denotes: some 20 received Ad26.COV2.S at low or high dose, single or two shots; 5 received placebo; per-sample allocation not given. For vaccine and placebo recipients, the sequenced repertoires came from samples collected on day 63 after the first injection. The library was obtained by the immunoSEQ multiplex PCR assay. What TCRdb holds here is the immuneACCESS table cut down to in-frame rearrangements. Part of the clones is not present; checked against another copy, under half of the missing clones reflect an unresolved V gene, and the others are unexplained. This sample lists hundreds of thousands of clones; about nine tenths were detected once. The ten largest clones capture around 1.8% of the sample.

The input for sequencing was peripheral blood, taken in a trial of Ad26.COV2.S vaccine versus placebo. The receptor source for this set is a person aged 18 to 65 who received the Ad26.COV2.S COVID-19 vaccine or a placebo.

This sequence joins TRBV9 and TRBJ2-1; the D gene is possibly TRBD2 (7 bases). Trimming shortened V by 3 bases and J by 6 bases, and 25 bases separated the two germline ends. The CDR3 covers 18 residues. Germline V gene lookup returns CDR1 SGDLS and CDR2 YYNGEE. The DNA of the CDR3 is TGTGCCAGCAGCGACCCGTCGGTGGGGGGGCTTTACGTCAATGAGCAGTTCTTC. It is translated as CASSDPSVGGLYVNEQFF.

The chain is built from TRBV5-4 and TRBJ2-3, with 9 positions matching TRBD1. The J segment lost 5 bases and the V segment lost 4 bases, leaving 5 bases of the junction unmatched. The CDR3 consists of 14 residues. Germline assignment: CDR1 SGHNT and CDR2 YYREEE (reference sequence). CDR3 coding DNA: TGTGCCAGCAGCCTCGGGACAGGGTTAGATACGCAGTATTTT. It yields the protein CASSLGTGLDTQYF.

The chain uses TRBV6-5 and TRBJ2-2; D is undetermined. The CDR3 runs to 15 residues. Germline assignment: CDR1 MNHEY and CDR2 SVGAGI. With 2 bases removed from V and 1 base from J, the gap between germline ends came to 8 bases. The CDR3 spells CASSYDWGNTGELFF. CDR3 coding DNA: TGTGCCAGCAGTTACGACTGGGGGAACACCGGGGAGCTGTTTTTT.

The chain carries TRBV7-9 and TRBJ1-3; a possible D gene is TRBD1 (5 bases). V was clipped by 2 bases and J by 0 bases, with 11 bases between them. Looked up from germline, CDR1 is SEHNR and CDR2 is FQNEAQ (reference sequence). The CDR3 runs to 16 residues. The CDR3 region has the DNA TGTGCCAGCAGCTTAAGGGACTCCCGCTCTGGAAACACCATATATTTT. This codes for CASSLRDSRSGNTIYF.

Concerning this clone itself: Different DNA sequences within this sample yield the same CDR3. The V and J genes are TRBV4-2 and TRBJ1-2, with TRBD1 matching 7 bases. Trimming removed 1 base from V and 4 bases from J; junction bases left unmatched: 0. The CDR3 covers 13 residues. In germline, CDR1 is LGHNA, CDR2 YNFKEQ. The CDR3 region is CASSQGQGYGYTF. The CDR3 region has the DNA TGTGCCAGCAGCCAAGGACAGGGCTATGGCTACACCTTC.

V gene TRBV5-1 combines with J gene TRBJ2-7; D call uncertain. The CDR3 length is 14 residues. Germline V CDR1 and CDR2: SGHRS, YFSETQ. V was shortened by 4 bases and J by 3 bases, with 14 bases between the two germline ends. The DNA of the CDR3 is TGCGCCAGCAGCCCTGTGGTGGTGCGCTACGAGCAGTACTTC. This translates into CASSPVVVRYEQYF.

This clone was recorded a few times. The V call is TRBV18, the J call TRBJ2-5; D is perhaps TRBD2 (6 bases). There are 14 residues in the CDR3. Germline CDR1 KGHSH, CDR2 LQKENI. V shed 6 bases and J shed 1 base, with 12 bases lying between them. The CDR3 bases are TGTGCCAGCTCCGGCGGGGCCCCCCAAGAGACCCAGTACTTC. Translation: CASSGGAPQETQYF.

The chain is built from TRBV14 and TRBJ2-7; D call uncertain. Germline V gene sequence: CDR1 SGHDN, CDR2 FVKESK. The CDR3 is made up of 14 amino acids. The germline V and J ends were trimmed by 0 bases and 0 bases, with 6 bases remaining between them. CDR3 region: CASSQDGNSYEQYF. CDR3 nucleotide sequence: TGTGCCAGCAGCCAAGATGGGAACTCCTACGAGCAGTACTTC.

The V call is TRBV28, the J call TRBJ1-5; D may be TRBD1 (6 bases). Trimming shortened V by 6 bases and J by 11 bases, and 23 bases separated the two germline ends. CDR1 is MDHEN, CDR2 SYDVKM, per germline. CDR3 size: 15 residues. The CDR3 sequence: CASSSGPGGIVAQHF. For the CDR3, the DNA is TGTGCCAGCAGCTCAGGGCCGGGGGGCATAGTTGCCCAGCATTTT.

This clone has more than one count but fewer than ten. The CDR3 spells CASSKGLAGPKRSFF. CDR3 coding DNA: TGTGCCAGCAGTAAGGGACTAGCGGGACCTAAGCGGTCGTTCTTC. This sequence joins TRBV6-2 or TRBV6-3 and TRBJ2-1, with 13 positions matching TRBD2. The junction had 13 bases not matched to a gene; V was cut back by 5 bases and J by 15 bases. The CDR3 is made up of 15 amino acids. Germline CDR1 MNHEY, CDR2 SVGEGT.

The genes are TRBV27 and TRBJ1-1; D gene ambiguous. Germline V CDR1 and CDR2: MNHEY, SMNVEV (reference sequence). V was pared by 0 bases and J by 10 bases, with 12 bases between. The CDR3 loop spans 13 amino acids. As DNA, the CDR3 is TGTGCCAGCAGTTTATCTGGGCAGACGGGAGCTTTCTTT. This sequence encodes CASSLSGQTGAFF.

The chain employs TRBV12-5 and TRBJ1-2; 8 bases fit TRBD1. CDR3 length: 16 residues. Germline V CDR1 and CDR2: LGHNT, FRNRAP. Trimming removed 1 base from V and 1 base from J; junction bases left unmatched: 5. The CDR3 region is CASGLEGTGYNYGYTF. The CDR3 coding sequence is TGTGCTAGTGGTTTGGAAGGGACAGGCTATAACTATGGCTACACCTTC.

The chain carries TRBV30 and TRBJ1-1; D is undetermined. The CDR3 runs to 14 residues. Per the germline V gene, CDR1 is GTSNPN and CDR2 is SVGIG (reference sequence). The V gene lost 0 bases and the J gene lost 1 base, with 9 bases spanning the gap. The CDR3 DNA reads TGTGCCTGGAGTGTGCTAGATAGGAACACTGAAGCTTTCTTT. Its protein product is CAWSVLDRNTEAFF. Full variable domain (missing parts from reference TRBV30 and TRBJ1-1): SQTIHQWPATLVQPVGSPLSLECTVEGTSNPNLYWYRQAAGRGLQLLFYSVGIGQISSEVPQNLSASRPQDRQFILSSKKLLLSDSGFYLCAWSVLDRNTEAFFGQGTRLTVV.

The chain couples TRBV5-8 to TRBJ2-1; D might be TRBD2 (5 bases). The V end was cut by 4 bases, the J end by 7 bases, with 9 bases between. This CDR3 comprises 12 residues. Germline-derived CDR1 and CDR2 are SGHTS and YDEGEE. CDR3 in amino acids: CASSRGGNEQFF. The CDR3 DNA reads TGTGCCAGCAGCCGAGGCGGGAATGAGCAGTTCTTC. The variable domain in full, with the rest retrieved from reference TRBV5-8 and TRBJ2-1, is EAGVTQSPTHLIKTRGQQATLRCSPISGHTSVYWYQQALGLGLQFLLWYDEGEERNRGNFPPRFSGRQFPNYSSELNVNALELEDSALYLCASSRGGNEQFFGPGTRLTVL.

The V gene is TRBV5-1, the J gene TRBJ1-2; D not resolved. The germline V gene encodes CDR1 SGHRS and CDR2 YFSETQ. The CDR3 extends over 14 amino acids. Trimming cost V 4 bases and J 4 bases, with 14 bases left between them. In nucleotides, the CDR3 is TGCGCCAGCAGCCTAAATTTATACAGCTATGGCTACACCTTC. Protein: CASSLNLYSYGYTF.

V is TRBV28 and J is TRBJ2-3; possibly TRBD2 for D (5 bases). Trimming took off 5 bases at V and 6 bases at J, with 15 bases between the two ends. Germline V CDR1 and CDR2: MDHEN, SYDVKM. The CDR3 consists of 14 residues. CDR3 sequence: CASSPRTEADTQYF. Here the CDR3 DNA reads TGTGCCAGCAGTCCCCGGACGGAGGCGGATACGCAGTATTTT.

The chain recombines TRBV6-1 with TRBJ1-5, with a possible D match to TRBD1 (6 bases). The CDR3 loop spans 16 amino acids. Germline V gives CDR1 MNHNS, CDR2 SASEGT. V lost 0 bases and J 6 bases, leaving 15 bases between the germline ends. Here the CDR3 reads CASSEAHPGAGQPQHF. In nucleotides, the CDR3 is TGTGCCAGCAGTGAAGCGCATCCAGGGGCAGGTCAGCCCCAGCATTTT.

This chain connects TRBV5-6 to TRBJ2-2, with TRBD2 as a possible D gene (5 bases). The CDR3 is 17 residues long. Trimming shortened V by 0 bases and J by 6 bases, and 18 bases separated the two germline ends. Germline assignment: CDR1 SGHDT and CDR2 YYEEEE. The CDR3 is CASSLGRVLIGAGELFF. The CDR3, as DNA: TGTGCCAGCAGCTTGGGGCGGGTTTTGATTGGGGCCGGGGAGCTGTTTTTT.

The chain combines TRBV18 with TRBJ1-1, with D possibly TRBD1 on 5 matching bases. The V gene's germline CDR1 is KGHSH and CDR2 LQKENI. CDR3 length: 16 amino acids. Trimming pared 1 base from V and 5 bases from J, leaving 17 bases between. The CDR3 region has the DNA TGTGCCAGCTCACCACTAAATTTGAGGGGAGGAACTGAAGCTTTCTTT. This gives the protein CASSPLNLRGGTEAFF.

The CDR3 DNA sequence: TGTGCCATCAGCGGGGGGCTTTTTCGGGATACGCAGTATTTT. Translated: CAISGGLFRDTQYF. The chain links TRBV10-3 to TRBJ2-3, with a weak D call TRBD2 (7 bases). The V gene's germline CDR1 is ENHRY and CDR2 SYGVKD. The CDR3 length is 14 residues. V lost 6 bases and J 6 bases, leaving 16 bases between the germline ends.

V is TRBV9 and J is TRBJ2-7; D is unclear. Trimming took 3 bases from V and 0 from J, leaving 10 bases between them. The CDR3 runs 14 residues. CDR1 and CDR2 (germline): SGDLS, YYNGEE. The CDR3 region is CASSEHSSSYEQYF. CDR3 coding DNA: TGTGCCAGCAGCGAACACAGTTCCTCCTACGAGCAGTACTTC.

The chain has TRBV6-6 and TRBJ2-1; 9 nucleotides match TRBD1. This CDR3 region has 14 residues. V gave up 7 bases and J gave up 4 bases; unmatched junction bases: 5. Per the germline V gene, CDR1 is MNHNY and CDR2 is SVGAGI (reference sequence). The CDR3 DNA follows: TGTGCCAGCAACGACAGGGGGTCTTACAATGAGCAGTTCTTC. It specifies CASNDRGSYNEQFF.

This clone is a singleton in its sample. The chain joins TRBV28 to TRBJ1-5, with 7 bases matching TRBD1. The CDR3 covers 15 residues. With 7 bases clipped from V and 5 bases from J, the junction kept 11 bases outside the gene matches. Looked up from germline, CDR1 is MDHEN and CDR2 is SYDVKM. CDR3 loop: CASIAGPGGHQPQHF. The CDR3 DNA is TGTGCCAGCATTGCGGGGCCAGGGGGACATCAGCCCCAGCATTTT.

The chain is built from TRBV24-1 and TRBJ2-2; 8 bases agree with TRBD1. V gave up 3 bases and J gave up 0 bases; unmatched junction bases: 5. Germline V gene data show CDR1 as KGHDR and CDR2 as SFDVKD. The CDR3 spans 17 residues. The CDR3 protein is CATSDLPRGPNTGELFF. The CDR3 nucleotides are TGTGCCACCAGTGATCTGCCCAGGGGGCCGAACACCGGGGAGCTGTTTTTT.